A selection of T cell receptor beta chains follows, all from one sample in a study of blood T cell repertoires in COVID-19. Profiling relied on immunoSEQ multiplex PCR, and the TCRdb table lists in-frame clones only, not all of them. The table has fewer than 450,000 clones, over 80% seen once; the top ten hold nearly 6.5%. The sequenced material came from peripheral blood. All receptors come from a woman aged 45-60 years with COVID-19, enrolled during active disease. Each CDR3 is given with its conserved first and last residue. Each record gives: J gene, CDR3 length, D gene, clone size, V gene, CDR3 DNA, CDR3 protein. D genes are given only for firm matches. Expanded clones get a size class; other rows say once, few or many, or leave the size out.

j_call: TRBJ2-1
cdr3_length: 15
d_call: TRBD1
clone_size: -
v_call: TRBV19
cdr3_nt: TGTGCCAGTAGAACGAAGGGGGCTTCCTACAATGAGCAGTTCTTC
cdr3_aa: CASRTKGASYNEQFF

j_call: TRBJ1-1
cdr3_length: 14
d_call: TRBD1
clone_size: -
v_call: TRBV10-3
cdr3_nt: TGTGCCATCAGTGGGGGACAGGGCCCCACTGAAGCTTTCTTT
cdr3_aa: CAISGGQGPTEAFF

j_call: TRBJ2-1
cdr3_length: 15
d_call: TRBD1
clone_size: once
v_call: TRBV5-1
cdr3_nt: TGCGCCAGCAGCATAACAGGGGAGAACAGGAATGAGCAGTTCTTC
cdr3_aa: CASSITGENRNEQFF

j_call: TRBJ2-5
cdr3_length: 17
d_call: TRBD1
clone_size: -
v_call: TRBV12-5
cdr3_nt: TGTGCTAGTGGTTTGAACAAGGGACAGGGAATTAAGGAGACCCAGTACTTC
cdr3_aa: CASGLNKGQGIKETQYF

j_call: TRBJ1-2
cdr3_length: 16
d_call: TRBD1
clone_size: -
v_call: TRBV7-9
cdr3_nt: TGTGCCAGCAGCTTAACCCCGGGACAGGGAACAGGCGGCTACACCTTC
cdr3_aa: CASSLTPGQGTGGYTF

j_call: TRBJ1-1
cdr3_length: 13
d_call: -
clone_size: -
v_call: TRBV18
cdr3_nt: TGTGCCAGCTCTCCAGGGAGAAACACTGAAGCTTTCTTT
cdr3_aa: CASSPGRNTEAFF

j_call: TRBJ2-7
cdr3_length: 14
d_call: TRBD2
clone_size: -
v_call: TRBV6-2/TRBV6-3
cdr3_nt: TGTGCCAGCAGTAGAACTAGCGAAAGCAGCGAGCAGTACTTC
cdr3_aa: CASSRTSESSEQYF

j_call: TRBJ2-7
cdr3_length: 14
d_call: TRBD2
clone_size: -
v_call: TRBV18
cdr3_nt: TGTGCCAGCTCACCAGGGAGGGATTCCTACGAGCAGTACTTC
cdr3_aa: CASSPGRDSYEQYF

j_call: TRBJ2-5
cdr3_length: 13
d_call: TRBD1
clone_size: -
v_call: TRBV25-1
cdr3_nt: TGTGCCAGCAGTGGACAGGGGGGGGAGACCCAGTACTTC
cdr3_aa: CASSGQGGETQYF

j_call: TRBJ2-5
cdr3_length: 17
d_call: TRBD2
clone_size: -
v_call: TRBV14
cdr3_nt: TGTGCCAGCAGCCAAGGCCTAGCGGGAGGGCCAAGGGAGACCCAGTACTTC
cdr3_aa: CASSQGLAGGPRETQYF

j_call: TRBJ1-5
cdr3_length: 14
d_call: -
clone_size: -
v_call: TRBV19
cdr3_nt: TGTGCCAGTAAGGCGCCAGGGAAAAATCAGCCCCAGCATTTT
cdr3_aa: CASKAPGKNQPQHF

j_call: TRBJ2-1
cdr3_length: 15
d_call: -
clone_size: -
v_call: TRBV7-2
cdr3_nt: TGTGCCAGCAGCCCCGGGGGAAACTCCTACAATGAGCAGTTCTTC
cdr3_aa: CASSPGGNSYNEQFF

j_call: TRBJ1-5
cdr3_length: 14
d_call: TRBD1
clone_size: few
v_call: TRBV3-1/TRBV3-2
cdr3_nt: TGTGCCAGCAGCCAAGTCACAGGGGGTCAGCCCCAGCATTTT
cdr3_aa: CASSQVTGGQPQHF

j_call: TRBJ2-5
cdr3_length: 15
d_call: -
clone_size: -
v_call: TRBV2
cdr3_nt: TGTGCCAGCAGTGAAGTAAAGGGGAGGCAAGAGACCCAGTACTTC
cdr3_aa: CASSEVKGRQETQYF

j_call: TRBJ1-6
cdr3_length: 14
d_call: -
clone_size: -
v_call: TRBV19
cdr3_nt: TGTGCCAGTAGTATTCAGGAGGGTAATTCACCCCTCCACTTT
cdr3_aa: CASSIQEGNSPLHF

j_call: TRBJ2-7
cdr3_length: 18
d_call: TRBD1
clone_size: -
v_call: TRBV7-9
cdr3_nt: TGTGCCAGCAGCTTAATTCCTGTTAAGGCAGGGGGTTCCTACGAGCAGTACTTC
cdr3_aa: CASSLIPVKAGGSYEQYF

j_call: TRBJ2-3
cdr3_length: 15
d_call: TRBD1
clone_size: -
v_call: TRBV29-1
cdr3_nt: TGCAGCGTTGATGGACAGGGGGGTTTAGTGGATACGCAGTATTTT
cdr3_aa: CSVDGQGGLVDTQYF

j_call: TRBJ2-1
cdr3_length: 17
d_call: TRBD1
clone_size: -
v_call: TRBV29-1
cdr3_nt: TGCAGCGTTGACAGTGCGGGGTACAGGGGGTCCTACAATGAGCAGTTCTTC
cdr3_aa: CSVDSAGYRGSYNEQFF

j_call: TRBJ2-2
cdr3_length: 15
d_call: -
clone_size: -
v_call: TRBV6-1
cdr3_nt: TGTGCCAGCAGGAACGGAGACGCCTCTCCCGGGGAGCTGTTTTTT
cdr3_aa: CASRNGDASPGELFF

j_call: TRBJ2-3
cdr3_length: 15
d_call: TRBD1
clone_size: -
v_call: TRBV10-1
cdr3_nt: TGCGCCAGCAGCCAAGACAGGGGAGGCACAGATACGCAGTATTTT
cdr3_aa: CASSQDRGGTDTQYF

j_call: TRBJ1-1
cdr3_length: 14
d_call: -
clone_size: -
v_call: TRBV5-6
cdr3_nt: TGTGCCAGCAGCTGGGGGGGTCAGGGCACTGAAGCTTTCTTT
cdr3_aa: CASSWGGQGTEAFF

j_call: TRBJ2-1
cdr3_length: 17
d_call: TRBD2
clone_size: -
v_call: TRBV9
cdr3_nt: TGTGCCAGCAGCCTTATGACCGGGAGGGGGTCCTACAATGAGCAGTTCTTC
cdr3_aa: CASSLMTGRGSYNEQFF

j_call: TRBJ1-1
cdr3_length: 16
d_call: TRBD1
clone_size: -
v_call: TRBV18
cdr3_nt: TGTGCCAGCTCACGGAACAGGGGCCAGAGGGACACTGAAGCTTTCTTT
cdr3_aa: CASSRNRGQRDTEAFF

j_call: TRBJ2-3
cdr3_length: 17
d_call: TRBD1
clone_size: -
v_call: TRBV5-1
cdr3_nt: TGCGCCAGCAGCTTGGGTTCCGGGACAGGGATCACAGATACGCAGTATTTT
cdr3_aa: CASSLGSGTGITDTQYF